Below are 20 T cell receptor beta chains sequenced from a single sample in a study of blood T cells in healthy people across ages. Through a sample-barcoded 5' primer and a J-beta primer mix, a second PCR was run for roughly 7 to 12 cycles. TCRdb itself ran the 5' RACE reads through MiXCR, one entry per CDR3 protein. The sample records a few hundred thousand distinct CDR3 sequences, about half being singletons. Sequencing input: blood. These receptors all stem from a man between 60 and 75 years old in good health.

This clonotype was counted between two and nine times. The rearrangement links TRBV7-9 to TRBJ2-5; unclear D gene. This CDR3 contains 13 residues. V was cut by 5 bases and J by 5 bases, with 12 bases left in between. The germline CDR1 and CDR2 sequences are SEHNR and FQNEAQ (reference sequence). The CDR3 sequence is CASSAQPAETQYF. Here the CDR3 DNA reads TGTGCCAGCAGCGCTCAGCCTGCGGAGACCCAGTACTTC.

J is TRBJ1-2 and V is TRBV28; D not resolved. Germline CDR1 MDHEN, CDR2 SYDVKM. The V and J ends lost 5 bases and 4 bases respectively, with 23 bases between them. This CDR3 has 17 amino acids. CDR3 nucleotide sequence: TGTGCCAGCAGTGCCGCGGGTTCCCAAGGAGGCTCCTATGGCTACACCTTC. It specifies CASSAAGSQGGSYGYTF.

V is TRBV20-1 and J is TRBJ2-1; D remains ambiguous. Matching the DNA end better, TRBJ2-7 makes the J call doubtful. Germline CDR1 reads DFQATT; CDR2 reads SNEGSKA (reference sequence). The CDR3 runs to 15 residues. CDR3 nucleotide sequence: TGCAGTGCTAGAGATCTACTATCGGGTACCTACGAGCAGTACTTC. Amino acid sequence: CSARDLLSGTYEQYF.

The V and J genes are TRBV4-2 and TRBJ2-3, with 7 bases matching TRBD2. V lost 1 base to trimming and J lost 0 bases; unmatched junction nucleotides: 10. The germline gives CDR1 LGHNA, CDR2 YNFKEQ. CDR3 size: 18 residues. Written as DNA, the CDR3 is TGTGCCAGCAGCCAAGCCGGGTCCAGCGGGACTAGCACAGATACGCAGTATTTT. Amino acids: CASSQAGSSGTSTDTQYF.

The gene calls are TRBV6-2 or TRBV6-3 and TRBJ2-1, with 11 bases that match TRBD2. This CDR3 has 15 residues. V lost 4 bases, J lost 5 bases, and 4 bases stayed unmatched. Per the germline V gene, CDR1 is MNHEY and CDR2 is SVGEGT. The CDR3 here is CASSLTSGAHNEQFF. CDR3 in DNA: TGTGCCAGCAGTTTGACTAGCGGGGCGCACAATGAGCAGTTCTTC.

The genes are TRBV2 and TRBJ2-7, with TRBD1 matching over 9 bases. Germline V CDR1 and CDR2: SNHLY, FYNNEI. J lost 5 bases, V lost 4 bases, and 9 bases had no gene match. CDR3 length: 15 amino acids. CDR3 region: CASSGDRVGGHEQYF. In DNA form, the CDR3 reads TGTGCCAGCAGTGGGGACAGGGTCGGCGGGCACGAGCAGTACTTC.

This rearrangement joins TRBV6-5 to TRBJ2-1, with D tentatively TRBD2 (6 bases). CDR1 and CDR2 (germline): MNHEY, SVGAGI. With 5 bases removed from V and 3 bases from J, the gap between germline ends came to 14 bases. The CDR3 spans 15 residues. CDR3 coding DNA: TGTGCCAGCAGTCCCCATCCGGGAGTCTACAATGAGCAGTTCTTC. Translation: CASSPHPGVYNEQFF.

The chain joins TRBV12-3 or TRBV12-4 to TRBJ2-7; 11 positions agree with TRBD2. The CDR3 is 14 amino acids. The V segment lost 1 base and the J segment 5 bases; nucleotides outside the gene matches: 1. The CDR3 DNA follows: TGTGCCAGCAGTTTAGAGACTAGCGGGGACGAGCAGTACTTC. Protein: CASSLETSGDEQYF.

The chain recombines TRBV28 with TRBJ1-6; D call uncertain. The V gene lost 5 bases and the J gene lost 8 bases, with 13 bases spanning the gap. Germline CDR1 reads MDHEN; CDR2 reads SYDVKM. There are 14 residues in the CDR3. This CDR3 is CASSPASYHSPLHF. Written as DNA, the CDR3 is TGTGCCAGCAGTCCCGCATCGTATCATTCACCCCTCCACTTT.

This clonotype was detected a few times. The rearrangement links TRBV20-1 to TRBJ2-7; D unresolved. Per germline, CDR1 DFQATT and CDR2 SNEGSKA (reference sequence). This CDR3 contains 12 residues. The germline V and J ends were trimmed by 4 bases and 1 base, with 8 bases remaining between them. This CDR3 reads CSANSKSYEQYF. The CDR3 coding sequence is TGCAGTGCTAATAGTAAATCCTACGAGCAGTACTTC.

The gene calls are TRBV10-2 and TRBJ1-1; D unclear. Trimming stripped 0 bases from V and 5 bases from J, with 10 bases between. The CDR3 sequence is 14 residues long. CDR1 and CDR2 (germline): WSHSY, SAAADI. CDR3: CASSESRGGTEAFF. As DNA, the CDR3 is TGCGCCAGCAGTGAGTCGCGGGGTGGAACTGAAGCTTTCTTT.

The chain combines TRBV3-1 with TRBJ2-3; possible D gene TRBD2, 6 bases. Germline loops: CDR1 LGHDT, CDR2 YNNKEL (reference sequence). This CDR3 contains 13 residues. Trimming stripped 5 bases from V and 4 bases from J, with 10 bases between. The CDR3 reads CASSSTRADTQYF. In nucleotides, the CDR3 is TGTGCCAGCAGCTCGACTAGGGCAGATACGCAGTATTTT.

The CDR3 spells CASSQDAMSLGTRMLVRYNEQYF. The CDR3 DNA is TGTGCCAGCAGCCAAGACGCGATGAGTTTGGGGACTAGGATGTTGGTCCGCTACAATGAGCAGTACTTC. J is TRBJ2-1 and V is TRBV3-1, with TRBD2 matching 8 bases. The J call may be faulty, since TRBJ2-7 better matches the DNA end. This CDR3 region has 23 residues. The germline gives CDR1 LGHDT, CDR2 YNNKEL (reference sequence).

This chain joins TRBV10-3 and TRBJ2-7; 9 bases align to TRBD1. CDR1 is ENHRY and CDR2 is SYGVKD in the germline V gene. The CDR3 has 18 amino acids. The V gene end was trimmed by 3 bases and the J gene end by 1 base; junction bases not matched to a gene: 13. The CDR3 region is CAISDPGTGFTGSYEQYF. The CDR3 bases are TGTGCCATCAGTGACCCCGGGACAGGGTTTACTGGATCCTACGAGCAGTACTTC.

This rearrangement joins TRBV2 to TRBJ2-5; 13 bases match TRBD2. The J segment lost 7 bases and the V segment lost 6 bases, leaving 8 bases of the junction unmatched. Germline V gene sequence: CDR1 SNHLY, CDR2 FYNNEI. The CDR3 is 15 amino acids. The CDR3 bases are TGTGCCAGCAGGCCCGGACTAGCGGGGGACGTGACCCAGTACTTC. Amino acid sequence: CASRPGLAGDVTQYF.

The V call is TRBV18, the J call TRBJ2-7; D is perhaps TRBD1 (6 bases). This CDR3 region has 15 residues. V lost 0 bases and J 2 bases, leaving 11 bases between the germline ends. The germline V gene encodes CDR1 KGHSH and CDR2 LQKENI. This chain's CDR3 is CASSPPAQGPYEQYF. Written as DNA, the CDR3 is TGTGCCAGCTCACCACCGGCCCAGGGGCCCTACGAGCAGTACTTC.

This CDR3 reads CASSLARGTSSYEQYF. In DNA form, the CDR3 reads TGTGCCAGCAGCTTAGCGCGGGGGACCTCCTCCTACGAGCAGTACTTC. V usage is TRBV7-2 and J usage is TRBJ2-7; TRBD2 matches at 7 bases. Trimming removed 0 bases from V and 0 bases from J; junction bases left unmatched: 5. CDR1 and CDR2 (germline): SGHTA, FQGNSA. The CDR3 has 16 residues.

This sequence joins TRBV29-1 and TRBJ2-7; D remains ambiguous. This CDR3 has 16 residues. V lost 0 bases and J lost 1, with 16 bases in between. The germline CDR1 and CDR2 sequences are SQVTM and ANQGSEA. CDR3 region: CSVEENAGSFSYEQYF. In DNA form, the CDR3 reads TGCAGCGTTGAAGAGAACGCAGGAAGCTTTTCCTACGAGCAGTACTTC.

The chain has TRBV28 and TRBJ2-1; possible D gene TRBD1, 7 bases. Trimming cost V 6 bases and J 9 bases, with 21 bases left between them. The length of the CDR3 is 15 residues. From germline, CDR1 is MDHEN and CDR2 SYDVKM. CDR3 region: CASRRTSRGAGEQFF. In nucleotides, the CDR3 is TGTGCCAGCAGACGAACTAGCAGGGGGGCCGGTGAGCAGTTCTTC.

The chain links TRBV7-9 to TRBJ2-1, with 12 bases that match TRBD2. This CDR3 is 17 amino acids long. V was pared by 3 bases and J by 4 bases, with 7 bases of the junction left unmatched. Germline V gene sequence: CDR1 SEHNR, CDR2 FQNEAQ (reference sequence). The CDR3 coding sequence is TGTGCCAGCAGCTTGTCGGGACTAGCGGGCAATTACAATGAGCAGTTCTTC. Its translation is CASSLSGLAGNYNEQFF.